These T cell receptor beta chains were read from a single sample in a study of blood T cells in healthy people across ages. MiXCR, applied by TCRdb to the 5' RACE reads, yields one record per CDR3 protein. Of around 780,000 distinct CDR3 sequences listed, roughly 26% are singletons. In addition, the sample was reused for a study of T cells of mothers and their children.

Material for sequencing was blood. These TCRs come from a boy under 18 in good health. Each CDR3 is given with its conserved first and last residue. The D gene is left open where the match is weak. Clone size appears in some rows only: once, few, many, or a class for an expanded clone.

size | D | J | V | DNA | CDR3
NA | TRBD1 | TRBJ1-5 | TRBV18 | TGTGCCAGCTCACCGACAGGGGAGGTCGGCCAGCCCCAGCATTTT | CASSPTGEVGQPQHF
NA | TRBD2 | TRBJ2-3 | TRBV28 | TGTGCCAGCAGTTTAGGAGGTAGCGGGGTCTCAGATACGCAGTATTTT | CASSLGGSGVSDTQYF
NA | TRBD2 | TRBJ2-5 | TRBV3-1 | TGTGCCAGCAGGGTAGCGGGTCTGCAAGAGACCCAGTACTTC | CASRVAGLQETQYF
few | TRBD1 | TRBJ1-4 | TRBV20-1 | TGCAGTGCTGACAGGGAACTAACTAATGAAAAACTGTTTTTT | CSADRELTNEKLFF
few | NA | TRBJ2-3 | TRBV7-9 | TGTGCCAGCAGCTCCTCTGGGGCAAGGGCAGATACGCAGTATTTT | CASSSSGARADTQYF
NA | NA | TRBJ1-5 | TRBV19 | TGTGCCAGTAGTATAGCCCCGGGACACTCAAGCAATCAGCCCCAGCATTTT | CASSIAPGHSSNQPQHF
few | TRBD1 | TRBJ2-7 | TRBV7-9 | TGTGCCAGCAGCCGGACAGGGAGGCCCTACGAGCAGTACTTC | CASSRTGRPYEQYF
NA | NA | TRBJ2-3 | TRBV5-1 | TGCGCCAGCAGCTTGGACCCGGGGTCGCGGAACACAGATACGCAGTATTTT | CASSLDPGSRNTDTQYF
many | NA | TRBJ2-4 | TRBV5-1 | TGCGCCAGCAAAGGGGAGTGGGGCAAAAACATTCAGTACTTC | CASKGEWGKNIQYF
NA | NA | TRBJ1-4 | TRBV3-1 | TGTGCCAGCAGCCAAGGGGGTTATGATGAAAAACTGTTTTTT | CASSQGGYDEKLFF
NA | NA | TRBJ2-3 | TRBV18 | TGTGCCAGCTACGGGACGGGCTACACAGATACGCAGTATTTT | CASYGTGYTDTQYF
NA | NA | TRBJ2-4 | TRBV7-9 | TGTGCCAGCAGCTTTATTTTTAGAAACATTCAGTACTTC | CASSFIFRNIQYF
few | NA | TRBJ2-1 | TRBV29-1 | TGCAGCGTTGATATCCGGGGAAATGAGCAGTTCTTC | CSVDIRGNEQFF
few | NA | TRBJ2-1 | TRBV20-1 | TGCAGTGCTAGGTCGCTAGCTTTCGCCGATGAGCAGTTCTTC | CSARSLAFADEQFF
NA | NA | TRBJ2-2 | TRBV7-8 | TGTGCCAGCAGCTTAGGGACGATCCCCGGGGAGCTGTTTTTT | CASSLGTIPGELFF
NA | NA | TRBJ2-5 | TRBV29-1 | TGCAGCGTTGTGTCCAGGGACCAAGAGACCCAGTACTTC | CSVVSRDQETQYF
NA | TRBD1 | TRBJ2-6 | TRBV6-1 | TGTGCCAGCAGTGAAGGGGACAGGTTATGGGCCAACGTCCTGACTTTC | CASSEGDRLWANVLTF
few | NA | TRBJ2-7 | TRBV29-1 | TGCAGCGTTGACTACTCCGGGACGCCGTCCCACGAGCAGTACTTC | CSVDYSGTPSHEQYF
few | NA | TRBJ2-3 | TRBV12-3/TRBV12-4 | TGTGCCAGCAGTCTGGGCCCTCAGGGGGCGGGGGGGCCCCTTAGCACAGATACGCAGTATTTT | CASSLGPQGAGGPLSTDTQYF
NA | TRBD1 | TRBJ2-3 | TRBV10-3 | TGTGCCATCAGTGAGTTTGACAGGGCCACAGATACGCAGTATTTT | CAISEFDRATDTQYF
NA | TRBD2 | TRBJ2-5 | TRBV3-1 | TGTGCCAGCAGCCAAGAAGGGCTAGCGGAGGCCCAGTACTTC | CASSQEGLAEAQYF
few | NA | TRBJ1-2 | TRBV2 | TGTGCCAGCAGCGACAGCTCACTTTCCTATGGCTACACCTTC | CASSDSSLSYGYTF
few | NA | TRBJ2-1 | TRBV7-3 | TGTGCCAGCAGCCCTCCGGGGGCCGGTGAGCAGTTCTTC | CASSPPGAGEQFF
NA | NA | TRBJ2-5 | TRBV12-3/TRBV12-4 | TGTGCCAGCAGTGAAGACGGAATAGAGACCCAGTACTTC | CASSEDGIETQYF
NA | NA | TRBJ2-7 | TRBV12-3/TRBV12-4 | TGTGCCAGCAGTTTAGGGGGGGCAACTTTCGAGCAGTACTTC | CASSLGGATFEQYF
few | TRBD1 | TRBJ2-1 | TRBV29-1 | TGCAGCGTCGGGACAGCCGGCCATGAGCAGTTCTTC | CSVGTAGHEQFF
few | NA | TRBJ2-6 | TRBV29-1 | TGCAGCGTTGAGGCCGGGGCCAACGTCCTGACTTTC | CSVEAGANVLTF
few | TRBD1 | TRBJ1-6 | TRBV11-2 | TGTGCCAGCAGCTTCCGACAGGGAAAATCCTATAATTCACCCCTCCACTTT | CASSFRQGKSYNSPLHF
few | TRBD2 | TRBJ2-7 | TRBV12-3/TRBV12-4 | TGTGCCAGCAGTTCCCGGGGGGGTTTTAACGAGCGGTACTTC | CASSSRGGFNERYF
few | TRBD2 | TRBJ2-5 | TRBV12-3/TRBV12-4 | TGTGCCAGCAGTTTTTTCAGGGAGGGAGCAGAGACCCAGTACTTC | CASSFFREGAETQYF
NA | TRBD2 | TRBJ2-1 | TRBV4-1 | TGCGCCAGCAGCCAGGCGACTAGCGGGGGGGCCGGTGAGCAGTTCTTC | CASSQATSGGAGEQFF
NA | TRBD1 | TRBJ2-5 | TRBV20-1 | TGCAGTGCCGGACAGGGGGCGGAGGAGACCCAGTACTTC | CSAGQGAEETQYF
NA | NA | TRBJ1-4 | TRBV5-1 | TGCGCCAGCAGCTTGGCCGGCGGGGCGATAGGCGAAAAACTGTTTTTT | CASSLAGGAIGEKLFF
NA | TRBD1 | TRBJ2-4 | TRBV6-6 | TGTGCCAGCAGATGGGACAGTTTAGCCAAAAACATTCAGTACTTC | CASRWDSLAKNIQYF
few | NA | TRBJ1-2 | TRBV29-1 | TGCAGCGTTGAGAAACAGGGCCTTTATGGCTACACCTTC | CSVEKQGLYGYTF
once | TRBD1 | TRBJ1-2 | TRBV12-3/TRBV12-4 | TGTGCCAGCAGTTCGCGGACAGGGGGCAATATCTATGGCTACACCTTC | CASSSRTGGNIYGYTF
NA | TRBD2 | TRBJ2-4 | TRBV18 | TGTGCCAGCTCACAAAGGCTAGCGGGGGCCTGGGACATTCAGTACTTC | CASSQRLAGAWDIQYF
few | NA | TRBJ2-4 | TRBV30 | TGTGCCTGGAGTGTCCCGGGGTCCAAAAACATTCAGTACTTC | CAWSVPGSKNIQYF
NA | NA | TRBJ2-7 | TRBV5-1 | TGCGCCAGCAGCTTCGACTGGGGGGGCGGCTACGAGCAGTACTTC | CASSFDWGGGYEQYF
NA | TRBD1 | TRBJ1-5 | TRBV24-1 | TGTGCCACCAGTGATTCCAGGGGGTCCCAGCCCCAGCATTTT | CATSDSRGSQPQHF
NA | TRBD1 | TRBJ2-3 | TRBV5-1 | TGCGCCAGCAGCTTGGAGGGACAGTACACAGATACGCAGTATTTT | CASSLEGQYTDTQYF
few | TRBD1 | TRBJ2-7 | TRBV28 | TGTGCCAGCACACAGGGGGATCTCTACGAGCAGTACTTC | CASTQGDLYEQYF
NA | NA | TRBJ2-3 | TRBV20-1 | TGCAGTGCTAGCCCTTTAACGCGCACAGATACGCAGTATTTT | CSASPLTRTDTQYF
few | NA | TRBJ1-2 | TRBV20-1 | TGCAGTGCCGCAGCCCCCTATGGCTACACCTTC | CSAAAPYGYTF
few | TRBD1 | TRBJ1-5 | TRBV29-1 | TGCAGCGTTCAGGGGGTCAATAGCAATCAGCCCCAGCATTTT | CSVQGVNSNQPQHF
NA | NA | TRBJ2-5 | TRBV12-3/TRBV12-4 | TGTGCCAGCACCACTCATCCTGGTGCGGCGTGGGAGACCCAGTACTTC | CASTTHPGAAWETQYF
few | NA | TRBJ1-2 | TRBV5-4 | TGTGCCAGCAGCCGTTACAGGGACCCCTATGGCTACACCTTC | CASSRYRDPYGYTF
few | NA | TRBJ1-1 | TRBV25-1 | TGTGCCAGCAGTGAATATGGACGGATGAACACTGAAGCTTTCTTT | CASSEYGRMNTEAFF
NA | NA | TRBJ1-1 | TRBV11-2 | TGTGCCAGCAGCTTAGGCTCCTCAGGGCTGGAAGCTTTCTTT | CASSLGSSGLEAFF
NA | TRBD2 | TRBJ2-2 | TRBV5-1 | TGCGCCAGCAGCTTGGGTCCGGGACTAGCGCGAACCGGGGAGCTGTTTTTT | CASSLGPGLARTGELFF
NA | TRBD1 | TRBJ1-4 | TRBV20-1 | TGCAGTGCTAGAGATTGGACAGGGGGCGCAACTAATGAAAAACTGTTTTTT | CSARDWTGGATNEKLFF
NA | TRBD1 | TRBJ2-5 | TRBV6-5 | TGTGCCAGCAGGGGGGACAGGGCAGAGACCCAGTACTTC | CASRGDRAETQYF
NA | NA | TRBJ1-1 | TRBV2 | TGTGCCAGCAGTGAGCAGGGAATGAACATTGAAGCTTTCTTT | CASSEQGMNIEAFF
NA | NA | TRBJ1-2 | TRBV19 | TGTGCCAGTAGTATGATGGCGGGGGTAGGTGGCTACACCTTC | CASSMMAGVGGYTF
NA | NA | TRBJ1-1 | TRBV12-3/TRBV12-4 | TGTGCCAGCAGGTACGGAGGAACGGGCACTGAAGCTTTCTTT | CASRYGGTGTEAFF
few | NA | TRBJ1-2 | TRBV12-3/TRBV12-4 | TGTGCCAGCAGTTTAGAGGGCAGGGGAGGGGGCTACACCTTC | CASSLEGRGGGYTF
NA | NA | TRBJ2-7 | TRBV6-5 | TGTGCCAGCAGTTACTCTGAGACAGGTTCCTCCTACGAGCAGTACTTC | CASSYSETGSSYEQYF
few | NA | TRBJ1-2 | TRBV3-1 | TGTGCCAGCAGCACGCCGGCGGGCTATGGCTACACCTTC | CASSTPAGYGYTF
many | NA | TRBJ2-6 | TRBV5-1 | TGCGCCAGCAGCTTAGGGGGTAGCTCTGGGGCCAACGTCCTGACTTTC | CASSLGGSSGANVLTF